Each of the 7 T cell receptor beta chains below was sequenced from the same sample in a study of a mutant IDH1 vaccine in newly diagnosed glioma (dated by TCRdb to 2020 to 2023). Library construction relied on the immunoSEQ multiplex PCR assay. Imported from immuneACCESS, the table was reduced by TCRdb to in-frame sequences with V and J called. These copies leave out some clones; in studies compared against another copy, an unresolved V gene accounts for under half, and the cause of the remainder is not known. Within this sample are about 66,000 clones, with 80% to 90% of them counted one time only. The biggest ten clones account for roughly 2.6% of the sample. The sample's time point label is to be understood as: baseline, week 1 (first vaccination visit). The sample's treatment or condition label, decoded: pre-vaccination baseline after standard-of-care therapy. Sequenced material: PBMCs, taken from a glioma patient treated with radiotherapy, temozolomide or both. These receptors were obtained from a man between 25 and 39 years old with glioma.

This clone was observed a single time. The chain recombines TRBV5-1 with TRBJ1-5, with 12 bases fitting TRBD1. Unmatched junction bases numbered 3, after V lost 4 bases and J lost 4 bases. Germline CDR1 and CDR2: SGHRS and YFSETQ. The CDR3 is 15 amino acids. CDR3 sequence reads: CASSEGQGANQPQHF. The CDR3 bases are TGCGCCAGCAGCGAGGGACAGGGGGCGAATCAGCCCCAGCATTTT.

The V call is TRBV7-9, the J call TRBJ1-5, with D maybe TRBD1 (5 bases). The germline V gene encodes CDR1 SEHNR and CDR2 FQNEAQ (reference sequence). The CDR3 has 11 amino acids. CDR3 in amino acids: CAGGDNQPQHF. In nucleotides, the CDR3 is TGTGCGGGGGGGGACAATCAGCCCCAGCATTTT.

The rearrangement joins TRBV4-1 to TRBJ1-3, with 8 bases matching TRBD1. With 4 bases clipped from V and 9 bases from J, the junction kept 11 bases outside the gene matches. The CDR3 loop spans 15 amino acids. Germline V gives CDR1 MGHRA, CDR2 YSYEKL. The CDR3 here is CASSPPGQAGGTIYF. CDR3 nucleotides: TGCGCCAGCAGCCCGCCGGGACAGGCCGGAGGCACCATATATTTT.

The sample holds a few counts of this clone. This chain connects TRBV10-1 to TRBJ1-1; D remains unclear. The CDR3 sequence is 14 residues long. Trimming stripped 6 bases from V and 1 base from J, with 12 bases between. The germline V gene has CDR1 WNHNN and CDR2 SYGVQD (reference sequence). The CDR3: CASSRKPTNTEAFF. CDR3 sequence (DNA): TGCGCCAGCAGCCGGAAGCCTACGAACACTGAAGCTTTCTTT.

V and J are TRBV6-6 and TRBJ1-1; D is possibly TRBD1 (5 bases). The V end lost 4 bases, the J end lost 0 bases, and 12 bases lay between the germline ends. CDR1 and CDR2 from the germline V gene are MNHNY and SVGAGI (reference sequence). CDR3 length: 15 residues. The CDR3 is CASSSAGTMNTEAFF. The CDR3 region has the DNA TGTGCCAGCAGTTCCGCAGGGACCATGAACACTGAAGCTTTCTTT.

V gene TRBV4-2 combines with J gene TRBJ1-1, with a possible D match to TRBD1 (5 bases). From germline, CDR1 is LGHNA and CDR2 YNFKEQ. This CDR3 spans 14 amino acids. V was cut by 5 bases and J by 0 bases, with 10 bases left in between. The DNA for the CDR3 is TGTGCCAGCAGCTTGAGACAGTTGAACACTGAAGCTTTCTTT. Translated, it gives CASSLRQLNTEAFF.

The CDR3 protein is CASSPRDRGITEAFF. Written as DNA, the CDR3 is TGCGCCAGCAGCCCACGAGACAGGGGTATTACTGAAGCTTTCTTT. The rearrangement uses TRBV5-1 and TRBJ1-1, with 8 bases fitting TRBD1. The junction had 10 bases not matched to a gene; V was cut back by 4 bases and J by 5 bases. This CDR3 is 15 amino acids long. CDR1 is SGHRS, CDR2 YFSETQ, per germline.